The rows below give T cell receptor beta chains drawn from one sample of a study of Ad26.COV2.S vaccination and SARS-CoV-2 variants. Assay used: immunoSEQ multiplex PCR; TCRdb lists only in-frame clones, some missing. The sample gives hundreds of thousands of clones, around 87% of which show up once; roughly 3.1% is in the top ten. The input for sequencing was peripheral blood, taken in a trial of Ad26.COV2.S vaccine versus placebo. The origin of the receptors is a person between 18 and 65 years old who received the Ad26.COV2.S COVID-19 vaccine or a placebo. Both conserved end residues are part of each CDR3. D genes are given only for firm matches. Some rows mark clone size as missing; the rest say once, few, many or name a class of expanded clone.

D,size,J,V,DNA,CDR3
-,-,TRBJ2-1,TRBV5-5,TGTGCCAGCAGCTTGGGGGGCTACAATGAGCAGTTCTTC,CASSLGGYNEQFF
TRBD1,-,TRBJ1-2,TRBV9,TGTGCCAGCAGCGTAGGCCGGACAGGGGGCTATGGCTACACCTTC,CASSVGRTGGYGYTF
-,-,TRBJ1-2,TRBV19,TGTGCCAGTACCACCGGCACGGGGCCGTATGGCTACACCTTC,CASTTGTGPYGYTF
-,-,TRBJ1-6,TRBV7-9,TGTGCCAGCAGCAAAATCCCAAATTCACCCCTCCACTTT,CASSKIPNSPLHF
-,-,TRBJ2-1,TRBV20-1,TGCAGTGCTAGTAGGGGGTATGAGCAGTTCTTC,CSASRGYEQFF
-,-,TRBJ1-5,TRBV7-2,TGTGCCAGCAGCTTACAGGGGTCCAGCAATCAGCCCCAGCATTTT,CASSLQGSSNQPQHF
-,-,TRBJ1-2,TRBV29-1,TGCAGCGTTTTTTGGGTAGGGAACTATGGCTACACCTTC,CSVFWVGNYGYTF
-,-,TRBJ2-1,TRBV19,TGTGCCAGTAGTATTATAATTGCCTCCTACAATGAGCAGTTCTTC,CASSIIIASYNEQFF
-,-,TRBJ1-1,TRBV2,TGTGCCACCTTCAGATCAGGGCTGAACACTGAAGCTTTCTTT,CATFRSGLNTEAFF
-,few,TRBJ1-1,TRBV19,TGTGCCAGTAGTATGGGGGGGACTGAAGCTTTCTTT,CASSMGGTEAFF
TRBD1,few,TRBJ1-5,TRBV12-3/TRBV12-4,TGTGCCAGCAGCAAGGACAGGGCTCAGCCCCAGCATTTT,CASSKDRAQPQHF
-,-,TRBJ1-2,TRBV13,TGTGCCAGCAGCCCCCAGGGCCCCTATGGCTACACCTTC,CASSPQGPYGYTF
TRBD1,-,TRBJ2-5,TRBV4-2,TGTGCCAGCAGCCAATTCTACGGGACAGGAGAGACCCAGTACTTC,CASSQFYGTGETQYF
TRBD2,-,TRBJ2-5,TRBV5-6,TGTGCCAGCAGCCCGTCCCGACTAGCACGGGAGACCCAGTACTTC,CASSPSRLARETQYF
TRBD2,-,TRBJ2-5,TRBV19,TGTGCCAGTAGTCTAGCGGGGGGCCAAGAGACCCAGTACTTC,CASSLAGGQETQYF
-,-,TRBJ2-7,TRBV5-4,TGTGCCAGCAGATACGGGACAAGCGTCCACGAGCAGTACTTC,CASRYGTSVHEQYF
-,-,TRBJ2-1,TRBV12-5,TGTGCTAGTGTCGGGGTGAGATTGGACAATGAGCAGTTCTTC,CASVGVRLDNEQFF
TRBD2,-,TRBJ2-7,TRBV3-1/TRBV3-2,TGTGCCAGCAGCCAGCTAGCGGGGTTTAACGAGCAGTACTTC,CASSQLAGFNEQYF
-,-,TRBJ1-1,TRBV12-3/TRBV12-4,TGTGCCAGCGCCCAGGGTTGGGACACTGAAGCTTTCTTT,CASAQGWDTEAFF
-,-,TRBJ1-1,TRBV6-5,TGTGCCAGTCGGAGGGGCAGGACCGCTGAAGCTTTCTTT,CASRRGRTAEAFF
-,-,TRBJ1-5,TRBV18,TGTGCCAGCTCAACGGGGTTCAATCAGCCCCAGCATTTT,CASSTGFNQPQHF
-,few,TRBJ1-5,TRBV7-8,TGTGCCAGCAGCTTGTTCTCCAAGGGGGTTTCGGGACAGCCCCAGCATTTT,CASSLFSKGVSGQPQHF
-,-,TRBJ1-5,TRBV15,TGTGCCACCAGCAGAGATTTAAAGGAGTATAGCAATCAGCCCCAGCATTTT,CATSRDLKEYSNQPQHF
-,-,TRBJ1-4,TRBV2,TGTGCCAGCAGTGATTTTCAGGGCGTTGAAAAACTGTTTTTT,CASSDFQGVEKLFF
-,-,TRBJ1-5,TRBV7-9,TGTGCCAGCAGCTTCGGGACACATATCGATCAGCCCCAGCATTTT,CASSFGTHIDQPQHF
-,-,TRBJ1-6,TRBV7-9,TGTGCCAGCAGCCCCGCCGGGACACCGGGTCGTAATTCACCCCTCCACTTT,CASSPAGTPGRNSPLHF
TRBD1,-,TRBJ2-1,TRBV10-3,TGTGCCATCAACGGACAGGGGGCGCTCGGGGAGCAGTTCTTC,CAINGQGALGEQFF